The entry that follows covers one T cell receptor (beta chain) sequence. Its antigen is currently unknown. These data are taken from a study of cytomegalovirus exposure and HLA in healthy donors. The PCR ran on 60 Vbeta and 13 Jbeta primers. The protocol was immunoSEQ multiplex PCR, while the TCRdb copy is restricted to in-frame clones and leaves out a portion. The table for this sample gives roughly 75,000 clones. CDR3 length equals 16 residues. V was trimmed by 0 bases and J by 0 bases, leaving 10 bases between them. CDR1 is SGHDT and CDR2 is YYEEEE in the germline V gene. Notes on the study in general: An assumption of roughly uniform sequencing depth across donors underlay the presence/absence analyses. Most likely, a cluster of highly shared sequence variants arose as a sequencing artifact.

V and J are TRBV5-6 and TRBJ1-3; tentative D call: TRBD1 (6 bases). The receptor was isolated from a middle-aged man in good health and CMV-seronegative. Sequencing was carried out using PBMCs. Here the CDR3 reads CASSLVQGFSGNTIYF. The DNA of the CDR3 is TGTGCCAGCAGCTTGGTACAGGGTTTCTCTGGAAACACCATATATTTT.